Listed below are T cell receptor beta chains from one sample, sequenced in a study of blood T cell repertoires in COVID-19. Assay: immunoSEQ multiplex PCR; the TCRdb copy retains only in-frame clones and omits some. In the table there are 150,000 to 200,000 clones, roughly 75% of which are singletons. What was sequenced was peripheral blood. The receptors shown here come from a man in his 70s with active or convalescent COVID-19. Each CDR3 is given with its conserved first and last residue. Each record gives: J gene, clone size, D gene, V gene, CDR3 DNA, CDR3 protein. The D gene is left open where the match is weak. The size entry is marked missing in some rows and otherwise reads once, few, many or a size class.

>TRBJ2-5|.|.|TRBV12-2
TGTGCAAGTCGCTTCCTGGCTAGCGGGAGGGCTAGGGCCCCGGGGACCCAGTACTTC
CASRFLASGRARAPGTQYF
>TRBJ1-6|.|TRBD1|TRBV9
TGTGCCAGCAGCGTAGGTCTGGACAGGTCCTATTCACCCCTCCACTTT
CASSVGLDRSYSPLHF
>TRBJ1-1|.|.|TRBV7-8
TGTGCCAGCAGCCCCCGAGGACAGACGAACACTGAAGCTTTCTTT
CASSPRGQTNTEAFF
>TRBJ1-1|few|TRBD1|TRBV7-9
TGTGCCAGCAGCTTTCCAAAGACCGGGACAGCGAACACTGAAGCTTTCTTT
CASSFPKTGTANTEAFF
>TRBJ1-2|.|.|TRBV6-1
TGTGCCAGCAGTGAAGTAGACTACTCTAACTATGGCTACACCTTC
CASSEVDYSNYGYTF
>TRBJ1-4|.|TRBD1|TRBV5-1
TGCGCCAGCAGCTTAGGGACAGGGGGAGAGGAAAAACTGTTTTTT
CASSLGTGGEEKLFF
>TRBJ2-6|.|.|TRBV9
TGTGCCAGCAGCGCCACAGGGACTGGGGCCAACGTCCTGACTTTC
CASSATGTGANVLTF
>TRBJ1-3|.|.|TRBV12-3/TRBV12-4
TGTGCCAGCAGTCCTAACCGTTTGAGCACCATATATTTT
CASSPNRLSTIYF
>TRBJ2-3|many|.|TRBV6-5
TGTGCCAGCACCCCAGGCGGGCTCACAGATACGCAGTATTTT
CASTPGGLTDTQYF
>TRBJ2-1|few|TRBD2|TRBV6-6
TGTGCCAGCAGTCGTAAACCCGGGACTAGCGGGAGTCGATCCTACAATGAGCAGTTCTTC
CASSRKPGTSGSRSYNEQFF
>TRBJ1-1|.|.|TRBV9
TGTGCCAGCAGCTTACAGGCCATGAACACTGAAGCTTTCTTT
CASSLQAMNTEAFF
>TRBJ1-1|.|TRBD1|TRBV18
TGTGCCAGCTCACTAGGGACAGGGAACACTGAAGCTTTCTTT
CASSLGTGNTEAFF
>TRBJ1-5|.|.|TRBV10-3
TGTGCCATCTCCCAGGGCTGGAGCAATCAGCCCCAGCATTTT
CAISQGWSNQPQHF
>TRBJ1-4|.|.|TRBV18
TGTGCCAGCTCAGAGGTCAATCGGGAAAAACTGTTTTTT
CASSEVNREKLFF
>TRBJ2-5|.|.|TRBV7-6
TGTGCCAGCAGCGTAGAAACAGGGTTCCAAGAGACCCAGTACTTC
CASSVETGFQETQYF
>TRBJ1-2|.|.|TRBV5-1
TGCGCCAGCAGCTTGGTGCCGGGTAACTATGGCTACACCTTC
CASSLVPGNYGYTF
>TRBJ2-1|few|TRBD1|TRBV10-1
TGCGCCAGCAGTCCGGGACAGGGGCCCTACAATGAGCAGTTCTTC
CASSPGQGPYNEQFF
>TRBJ1-6|once|.|TRBV12-3/TRBV12-4
TGTGCCAGCACCCCGGGGGATTCACCCCTCCACTTT
CASTPGDSPLHF
>TRBJ1-1|.|TRBD1|TRBV10-1
TGCGCCAGCATCCTCGAGTCAGGGGGTATAAACACTGAAGCTTTCTTT
CASILESGGINTEAFF
>TRBJ1-2|few|TRBD1|TRBV7-9
TGTGCCAGCAGCGTGCGGGGACAGGCCCTCTATGGCTACACCTTC
CASSVRGQALYGYTF
>TRBJ1-2|few|.|TRBV28
TGTGCCAGCAGCCCTCCCCAGGGAGGGATGGGCGGCTACACCTTC
CASSPPQGGMGGYTF
>TRBJ2-5|.|TRBD2|TRBV29-1
TGCAGCGTCCCGAAGCGGGGCGAGGGGGAGACCCAGTACTTC
CSVPKRGEGETQYF
>TRBJ2-5|.|TRBD2|TRBV5-1
TGCGCCAGCAGCCCGGGACTAGCGGGAGGCTGGGGAGAGACCCAGTACTTC
CASSPGLAGGWGETQYF